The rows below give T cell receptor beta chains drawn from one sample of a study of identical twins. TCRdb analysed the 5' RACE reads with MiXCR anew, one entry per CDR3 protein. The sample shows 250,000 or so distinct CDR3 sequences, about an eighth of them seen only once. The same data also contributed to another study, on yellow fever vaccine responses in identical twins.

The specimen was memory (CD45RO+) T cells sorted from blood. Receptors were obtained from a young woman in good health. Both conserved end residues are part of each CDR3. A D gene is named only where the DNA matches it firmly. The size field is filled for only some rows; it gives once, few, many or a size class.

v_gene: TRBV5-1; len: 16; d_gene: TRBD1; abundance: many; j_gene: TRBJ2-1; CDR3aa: CASSSLDRGPGNEQFF; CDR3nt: TGCGCCAGCAGCTCCCTCGACAGGGGGCCTGGCAATGAGCAGTTCTTC
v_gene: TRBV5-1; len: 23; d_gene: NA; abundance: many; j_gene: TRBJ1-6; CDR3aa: CASSPPHPSSTGGLGTYNSPLHF; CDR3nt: TGCGCCAGCAGCCCACCACATCCGAGTTCGACAGGCGGGCTCGGTACTTATAATTCACCCCTCCACTTT
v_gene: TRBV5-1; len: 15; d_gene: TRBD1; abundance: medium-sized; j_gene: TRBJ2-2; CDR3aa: CASSQKPGQGGELFF; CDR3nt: TGCGCCAGCAGCCAAAAGCCGGGACAGGGCGGGGAGCTGTTTTTT
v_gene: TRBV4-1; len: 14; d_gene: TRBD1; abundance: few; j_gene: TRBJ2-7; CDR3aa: CASSEPGQGYEQYF; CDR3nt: TGCGCCAGCAGCGAACCGGGACAGGGCTACGAGCAGTACTTC
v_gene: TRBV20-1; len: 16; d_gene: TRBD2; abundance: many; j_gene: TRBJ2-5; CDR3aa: CSARDSASGSLETQYF; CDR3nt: TGCAGTGCTAGAGATAGCGCTAGCGGGAGTTTAGAGACCCAGTACTTC
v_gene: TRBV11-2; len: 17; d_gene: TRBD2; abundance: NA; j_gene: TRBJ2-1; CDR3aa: CASSPAPGTRLNNEQFF; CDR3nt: TGTGCCAGCAGCCCCGCTCCCGGGACTAGGCTAAACAATGAGCAGTTCTTC
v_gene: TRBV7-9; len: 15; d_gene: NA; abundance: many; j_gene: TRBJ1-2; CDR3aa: CASSTPVGADYGYTF; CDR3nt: TGTGCCAGCAGCACCCCCGTGGGGGCTGACTATGGCTACACCTTC
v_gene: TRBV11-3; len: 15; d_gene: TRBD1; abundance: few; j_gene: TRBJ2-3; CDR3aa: CASSPNRGRTDTQYF; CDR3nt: TGTGCCAGCAGCCCTAACAGGGGCCGCACAGATACGCAGTATTTT
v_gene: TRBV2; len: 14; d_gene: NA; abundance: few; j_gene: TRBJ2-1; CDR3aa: CASSGGRGTNEQFF; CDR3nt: TGTGCCAGCAGTGGAGGACGGGGGACCAATGAGCAGTTCTTC
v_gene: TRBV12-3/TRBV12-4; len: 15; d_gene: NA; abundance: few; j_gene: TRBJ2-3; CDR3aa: CASSFRGVRGDTQYF; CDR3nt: TGTGCCAGCAGTTTTAGGGGGGTACGTGGAGATACGCAGTATTTT
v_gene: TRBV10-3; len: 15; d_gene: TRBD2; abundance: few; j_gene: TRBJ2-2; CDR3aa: CAISDTAGPTGELFF; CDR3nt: TGTGCCATCAGTGATACAGCGGGACCAACCGGGGAGCTGTTTTTT
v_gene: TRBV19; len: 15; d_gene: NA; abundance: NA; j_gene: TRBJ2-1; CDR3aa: CASTPPGERGNEQFF; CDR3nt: TGTGCCAGTACCCCACCGGGGGAAAGGGGGAATGAGCAGTTCTTC
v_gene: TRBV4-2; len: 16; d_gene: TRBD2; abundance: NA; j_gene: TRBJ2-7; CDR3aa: CASSQETSGEAYEQYF; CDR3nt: TGTGCCAGCAGCCAAGAAACTAGCGGGGAAGCCTACGAGCAGTACTTC
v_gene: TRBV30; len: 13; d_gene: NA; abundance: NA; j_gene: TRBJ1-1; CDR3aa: CACLSGGYTEAFF; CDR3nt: TGTGCCTGTCTTTCGGGGGGCTACACTGAAGCTTTCTTT
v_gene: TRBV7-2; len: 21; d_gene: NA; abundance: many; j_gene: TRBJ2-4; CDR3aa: CASSLAEVAGVSTLAKNIQYF; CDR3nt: TGTGCCAGCAGCTTAGCGGAGGTTGCAGGGGTCAGCACGCTAGCCAAAAACATTCAGTACTTC
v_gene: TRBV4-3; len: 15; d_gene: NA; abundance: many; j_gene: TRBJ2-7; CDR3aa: CASSQYGGDSYEQYF; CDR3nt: TGCGCCAGCAGCCAATATGGAGGGGACTCCTACGAGCAGTACTTC
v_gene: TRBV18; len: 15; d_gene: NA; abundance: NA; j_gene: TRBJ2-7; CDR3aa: CASSPPTEVGYEQYF; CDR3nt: TGTGCCAGCTCACCACCGACAGAGGTAGGCTACGAGCAGTACTTC
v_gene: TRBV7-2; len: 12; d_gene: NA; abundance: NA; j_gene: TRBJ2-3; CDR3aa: CASKKTTDTQYF; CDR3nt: TGTGCCAGCAAAAAAACCACAGATACGCAGTATTTT
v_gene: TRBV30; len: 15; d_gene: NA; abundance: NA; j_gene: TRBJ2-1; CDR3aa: CAWSVWLAEPNEQFF; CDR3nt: TGTGCCTGGAGTGTATGGTTAGCGGAACCCAATGAGCAGTTCTTC
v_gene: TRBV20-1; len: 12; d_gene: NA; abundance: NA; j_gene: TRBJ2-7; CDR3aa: CSARVGSDGQYF; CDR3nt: TGCAGTGCTAGAGTGGGGTCCGACGGGCAGTACTTC
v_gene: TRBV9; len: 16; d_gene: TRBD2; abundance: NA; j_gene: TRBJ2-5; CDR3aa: CASSVGGREGQETQYF; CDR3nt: TGTGCCAGCAGCGTAGGAGGGCGGGAGGGCCAAGAGACCCAGTACTTC
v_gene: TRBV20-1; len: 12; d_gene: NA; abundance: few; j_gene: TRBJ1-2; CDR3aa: CSATPTGRGYTF; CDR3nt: TGCAGTGCTACCCCCACGGGTAGGGGCTACACCTTC
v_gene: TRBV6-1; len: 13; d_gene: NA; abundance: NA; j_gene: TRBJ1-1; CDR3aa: CASSNAGSTEAFF; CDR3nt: TGTGCCAGCAGTAATGCGGGGAGCACTGAAGCTTTCTTT
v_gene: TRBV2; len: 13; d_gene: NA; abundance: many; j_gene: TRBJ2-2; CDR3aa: CASSEWGAGELFF; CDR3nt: TGTGCCAGCAGTGAGTGGGGCGCCGGGGAGCTGTTTTTT
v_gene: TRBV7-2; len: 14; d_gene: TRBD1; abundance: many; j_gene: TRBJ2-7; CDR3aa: CASSLRQGAYEQYF; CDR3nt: TGTGCCAGCAGCTTAAGACAGGGGGCGTACGAGCAGTACTTC
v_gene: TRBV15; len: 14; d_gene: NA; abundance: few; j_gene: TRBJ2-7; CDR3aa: CATSRDTGAHEQYF; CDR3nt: TGTGCCACCAGCAGAGATACGGGGGCCCACGAGCAGTACTTC
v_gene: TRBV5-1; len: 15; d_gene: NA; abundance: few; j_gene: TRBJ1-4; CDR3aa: CASSQSASTNEKLFF; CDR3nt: TGCGCCAGCAGCCAGTCAGCCTCAACTAATGAAAAACTGTTTTTT
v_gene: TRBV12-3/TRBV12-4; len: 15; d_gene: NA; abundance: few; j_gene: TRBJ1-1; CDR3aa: CASSLDGRRNTEAFF; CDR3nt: TGTGCCAGCAGTTTGGACGGCCGAAGGAACACTGAAGCTTTCTTT
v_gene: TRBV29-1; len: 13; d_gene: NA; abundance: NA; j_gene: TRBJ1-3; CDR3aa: CSVQESSGNTIYF; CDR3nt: TGCAGCGTACAGGAGAGCTCTGGAAACACCATATATTTT
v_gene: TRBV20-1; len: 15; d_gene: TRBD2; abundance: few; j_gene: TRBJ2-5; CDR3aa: CSARPPSGGQETQYF; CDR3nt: TGCAGTGCTAGACCCCCTAGCGGGGGCCAAGAGACCCAGTACTTC
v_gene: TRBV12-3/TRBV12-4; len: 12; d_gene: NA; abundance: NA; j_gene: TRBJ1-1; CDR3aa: CASSFNRFEAFF; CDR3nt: TGTGCCAGCAGTTTTAACAGATTTGAAGCTTTCTTT
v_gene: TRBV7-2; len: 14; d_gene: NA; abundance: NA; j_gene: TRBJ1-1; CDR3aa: CASSPKTGNTEAFF; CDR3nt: TGTGCCAGCAGTCCTAAGACAGGGAACACTGAAGCTTTCTTT
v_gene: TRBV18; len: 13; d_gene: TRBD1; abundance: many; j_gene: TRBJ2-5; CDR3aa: CASSGTGKETQYF; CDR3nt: TGTGCCAGCTCCGGGACAGGGAAAGAGACCCAGTACTTC
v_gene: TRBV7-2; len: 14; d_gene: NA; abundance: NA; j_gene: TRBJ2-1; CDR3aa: CASRLLGGSDEQFF; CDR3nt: TGTGCCAGCAGACTACTAGGAGGCTCTGATGAGCAGTTCTTC
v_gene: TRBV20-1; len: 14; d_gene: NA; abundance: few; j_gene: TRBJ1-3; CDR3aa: CSARRVGVGNTIYF; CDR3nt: TGCAGTGCCCGAAGGGTAGGGGTTGGGAACACCATATATTTT
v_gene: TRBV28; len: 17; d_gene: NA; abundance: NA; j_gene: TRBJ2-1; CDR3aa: CASSSPRGTTSYNEQFF; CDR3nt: TGTGCCAGCAGTTCACCCAGGGGCACTACTTCCTACAATGAGCAGTTCTTC
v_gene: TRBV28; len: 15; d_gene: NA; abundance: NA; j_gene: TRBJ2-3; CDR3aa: CASSSTKVIGRTQYF; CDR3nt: TGTGCCAGCAGTTCCACTAAGGTGATTGGGCGGACGCAGTATTTT
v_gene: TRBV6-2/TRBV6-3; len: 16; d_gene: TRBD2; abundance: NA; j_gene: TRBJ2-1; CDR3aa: CASSQMGVAGVDEQFF; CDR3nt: TGTGCCAGCAGTCAGATGGGGGTAGCGGGAGTGGATGAGCAGTTCTTC
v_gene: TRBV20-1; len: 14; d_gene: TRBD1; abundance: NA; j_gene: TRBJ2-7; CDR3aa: CSAPRDRVSYEQYF; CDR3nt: TGCAGTGCGCCTCGGGACAGAGTTTCCTACGAGCAGTACTTC
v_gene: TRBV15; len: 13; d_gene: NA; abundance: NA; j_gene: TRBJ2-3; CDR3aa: CATSRRSPDTQYF; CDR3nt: TGTGCCACCAGCAGAAGAAGTCCAGATACGCAGTATTTT
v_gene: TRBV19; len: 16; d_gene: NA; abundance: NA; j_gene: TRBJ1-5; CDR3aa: CASIAGLGQKHQPQHF; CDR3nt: TGTGCCAGTATCGCTGGGCTAGGACAGAAACATCAGCCCCAGCATTTT
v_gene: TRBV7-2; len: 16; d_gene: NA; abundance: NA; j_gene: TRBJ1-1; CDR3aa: CASSLVSQGKGTEAFF; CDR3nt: TGTGCCAGCAGCTTAGTTTCCCAGGGGAAAGGAACTGAAGCTTTCTTT
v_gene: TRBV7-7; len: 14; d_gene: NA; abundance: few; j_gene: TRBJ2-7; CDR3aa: CASSFARSGYEQYF; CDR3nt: TGTGCTAGCAGTTTTGCCCGTAGCGGATACGAGCAGTACTTC
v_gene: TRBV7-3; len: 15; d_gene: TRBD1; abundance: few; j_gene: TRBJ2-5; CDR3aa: CASSLSSTGVETQYF; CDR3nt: TGTGCCAGCAGCTTATCGAGTACAGGGGTGGAGACCCAGTACTTC
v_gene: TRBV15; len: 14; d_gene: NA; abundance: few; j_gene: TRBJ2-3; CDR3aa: CATSRDPRQDTQYF; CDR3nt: TGTGCCACCAGCAGAGACCCGAGACAAGATACGCAGTATTTT